One sample yielded the 25 T cell receptor beta chains listed below, sequenced in a study of CD8+ T cells in alopecia areata. Treatment noted: oral pan-JAK inhibitor, 5-10 mg twice daily. cDNA prepared by RNA extraction and subsequent reverse transcription served as the template for sequencing. Profiled with immunoSEQ multiplex PCR; TCRdb holds only in-frame clones, not every one. This sample has fewer than 250,000 clones, with around 56% found just once. The specimen was CD4+ T cells sorted from blood, collected at week 4, from a patient treated with tofacitinib. Every receptor here comes from a human donor with alopecia areata.

The chain is built from TRBV4-2 and TRBJ1-4; D is uncertain. Germline V gene lookup returns CDR1 LGHNA and CDR2 YNFKEQ. This CDR3 spans 15 amino acids. V was shortened by 4 bases and J by 4 bases, with 13 bases between the two germline ends. CDR3 sequence: CASSPYRTRNEKLFF. As DNA, the CDR3 is TGTGCCAGCAGCCCCTATAGGACCCGTAATGAAAAACTGTTTTTT.

The chain links TRBV5-1 to TRBJ1-2; tentative D call: TRBD1 (6 bases). Trimming removed 0 bases from V and 6 bases from J, with 9 bases in between. There are 13 residues in the CDR3. Germline V gives CDR1 SGHRS, CDR2 YFSETQ. CDR3 coding DNA: TGCGCCAGCAGCTTGGCACAGGGTGATGGCTACACCTTC. This gives the protein CASSLAQGDGYTF.

The V and J genes are TRBV29-1 and TRBJ2-2; TRBD1 matches at 10 bases. This CDR3 comprises 15 residues. Unmatched junction bases numbered 11, after V lost 7 bases and J lost 6 bases. CDR1 and CDR2 (germline): SQVTM, ANQGSEA. CDR3 sequence: CSGRGQGMGAGELFF. As DNA, the CDR3 is TGCAGCGGCCGGGGACAGGGGATGGGGGCCGGGGAGCTGTTTTTT.

The rearrangement links TRBV30 to TRBJ2-7, with D maybe TRBD1 (5 bases). Germline CDR1 and CDR2: GTSNPN and SVGIG (reference sequence). V was pared by 4 bases and J by 2 bases, with 30 bases between. The CDR3 contains 19 residues. The CDR3: CAWMGSRVGEVLTTYEQYF. For the CDR3, the DNA is TGTGCCTGGATGGGTTCCAGGGTCGGCGAAGTTCTAACGACCTACGAGCAGTACTTC.

The chain is built from TRBV2 and TRBJ2-4; 9 bases are a match to TRBD2. The CDR3 length is 14 residues. V lost 8 bases and J lost 1; bases outside the gene matches: 3. CDR1 and CDR2 from the germline V gene are SNHLY and FYNNEI. The CDR3 nucleotides read TGTGCCAGCGTAAGCGGGAGGGCCAAAAACATTCAGTACTTC. This codes for CASVSGRAKNIQYF.

The chain combines TRBV10-3 with TRBJ1-2; D is perhaps TRBD1 (6 bases). Germline assignment: CDR1 ENHRY and CDR2 SYGVKD. The V and J ends lost 10 bases and 4 bases respectively, with 16 bases between them. The CDR3 totals 13 residues. CDR3 protein: CANRGGLGYGYTF. DNA of the CDR3: TGTGCCAACCGAGGGGGGCTGGGCTATGGCTACACCTTC.

The chain is built from TRBV30 and TRBJ1-2; possibly TRBD1 for D (5 bases). The length of the CDR3 is 12 residues. Looked up from germline, CDR1 is GTSNPN and CDR2 is SVGIG (reference sequence). Trimming removed 2 bases at V and 6 bases at J, with 10 bases between. The CDR3 bases are TGTGCCTGGAGTAGGGGAAGGGATGGCTACACCTTC. Its protein product is CAWSRGRDGYTF.

This chain links TRBV29-1 with TRBJ2-5; tentatively, D is TRBD1 (6 bases). Germline lookup yields CDR1 SQVTM and CDR2 ANQGSEA. Trimming took off 5 bases at V and 5 bases at J, with 12 bases between the two ends. CDR3 length: 12 amino acids. Here the CDR3 reads CSVIQGGETQYF. In DNA form, the CDR3 reads TGCAGCGTTATACAGGGTGGTGAGACCCAGTACTTC.

The genes are TRBV30 and TRBJ1-4; D gene unclear. The V end lost 0 bases, the J end lost 0 bases, and 11 bases lay between the germline ends. The CDR3 consists of 16 residues. Germline CDR1 and CDR2: GTSNPN and SVGIG (reference sequence). The CDR3 sequence: CAWSVTSNPTNEKLFF. The CDR3 DNA reads as TGTGCCTGGAGTGTAACGTCCAATCCAACTAATGAAAAACTGTTTTTT.

The CDR3 here is CASTPTSGSSDTQYF. The CDR3 coding sequence is TGTGCCAGCACCCCAACAAGCGGGAGTTCAGATACGCAGTATTTT. The chain employs TRBV6-5 and TRBJ2-3, with TRBD2 matching 8 bases. The CDR3 spans 15 residues. The germline CDR1 and CDR2 sequences are MNHEY and SVGAGI. V lost 7 bases and J lost 4; bases outside the gene matches: 10.

The chain carries TRBV5-1 and TRBJ1-1; D might be TRBD1 (6 bases). With 3 bases removed from V and 5 bases from J, the gap between germline ends came to 14 bases. This CDR3 is built from 14 residues. Germline V lookup: CDR1 SGHRS, CDR2 YFSETQ. The CDR3 loop is CASSSRGIGTEAFF. CDR3 bases: TGCGCCAGCAGCTCCAGGGGTATAGGGACTGAAGCTTTCTTT.

This clone has only a few counts. The chain joins TRBV5-1 to TRBJ2-7; 9 nucleotides line up with TRBD2. The V and J ends lost 5 bases and 0 bases, in that order; junction bases with no gene match: 3. CDR3 length: 14 residues. Germline V gene lookup returns CDR1 SGHRS and CDR2 YFSETQ. The CDR3 sequence is CASRASGNSYEQYF. In DNA form, the CDR3 reads TGCGCCAGCAGGGCTAGCGGGAACTCCTACGAGCAGTACTTC.

The chain has TRBV30 and TRBJ1-1; D call uncertain. The CDR3 runs to 12 residues. The ends were cut back, 2 bases at V and 5 bases at J, with 9 bases in the middle. Germline CDR1 GTSNPN, CDR2 SVGIG (reference sequence). CDR3: CAWSRPRTEAFF. CDR3 DNA: TGTGCCTGGAGTAGGCCCCGAACTGAAGCTTTCTTT.

This clone has only a few counts. The rearrangement uses TRBV6-5 and TRBJ1-1; D ambiguous. V lost 2 bases and J 1 base, leaving 8 bases between the germline ends. The CDR3 is made up of 14 amino acids. Germline-derived CDR1 and CDR2 are MNHEY and SVGAGI. CDR3 nucleotides: TGTGCCAGCAGTTACCGGACGGCGAACACTGAAGCTTTCTTT. It translates to CASSYRTANTEAFF.

The rearrangement uses TRBV30 and TRBJ1-2; D might be TRBD1 (5 bases). This CDR3 contains 14 residues. Trimming took off 0 bases at V and 3 bases at J, with 11 bases between the two ends. Germline V gives CDR1 GTSNPN, CDR2 SVGIG (reference sequence). For the CDR3, the DNA is TGTGCCTGGAGTGTACCCGGGGGATACTATGGCTACACCTTC. Translation gives CAWSVPGGYYGYTF.

In this sample, this clone turned up a few times. The J gene is TRBJ2-3, the V gene TRBV30; no clear D. This CDR3 has 13 amino acids. Germline CDR1 and CDR2: GTSNPN and SVGIG (reference sequence). The V gene lost 3 bases and the J gene lost 6 bases, with 13 bases spanning the gap. This chain's CDR3 is CAWRLRKSDTQYF. DNA for the CDR3: TGTGCCTGGAGGCTACGCAAGTCGGATACGCAGTATTTT.

This clone was recorded only once. V is TRBV29-1 and J is TRBJ1-1, with unresolved D. Germline loops: CDR1 SQVTM, CDR2 ANQGSEA. V lost 1 base and J lost 6, with 6 bases in between. CDR3 length: 11 residues. The CDR3 sequence: CSVEAEPEAFF. In DNA, the CDR3 is TGCAGCGTTGAAGCCGAACCTGAAGCTTTCTTT.

The gene calls are TRBV29-1 and TRBJ2-7; D may be TRBD2 (7 bases). The CDR3 is 13 residues long. Trimming took off 6 bases at V and 3 bases at J, with 15 bases between the two ends. Germline CDR1 SQVTM, CDR2 ANQGSEA. This CDR3 reads CSVGGQGSYEQYF. The CDR3, as DNA: TGCAGCGTGGGGGGGCAGGGAAGCTACGAGCAGTACTTC.

This clone has just one count. CDR3 amino acids: CAGRRADTQYF. Here the CDR3 DNA reads TGTGCCGGGCGGAGGGCTGATACGCAGTATTTT. The chain uses TRBV30 and TRBJ2-3; D may be TRBD2 (6 bases). From germline, CDR1 is GTSNPN and CDR2 SVGIG (reference sequence). CDR3 length: 11 amino acids. Trimming took 8 bases from V and 6 from J, leaving 12 bases between them.

The rearrangement joins TRBV27 to TRBJ2-5, with unresolved D. Germline CDR1 and CDR2: MNHEY and SMNVEV (reference sequence). V lost 5 bases to trimming and J lost 9 bases, with 16 bases between them. This CDR3 region has 13 residues. CDR3 loop: CASSTLLGSPQYF. The CDR3 DNA follows: TGTGCCAGCAGTACCCTCTTGGGATCACCCCAGTACTTC.

The chain recombines TRBV5-1 with TRBJ2-7; perhaps TRBD2 as D (6 bases). The CDR3 is 13 amino acids. Germline V gene data show CDR1 as SGHRS and CDR2 as YFSETQ. The ends were cut back, 4 bases at V and 5 bases at J, with 13 bases in the middle. DNA of the CDR3: TGCGCCAGCAGCCGGGACTTACGGAACGAGCAGTACTTC. It is translated as CASSRDLRNEQYF.

The rearrangement links TRBV2 to TRBJ2-5; D gene uncertain. The CDR3 runs to 14 residues. Per the germline V gene, CDR1 is SNHLY and CDR2 is FYNNEI. The V and J ends lost 0 bases and 2 bases respectively, with 7 bases between them. CDR3 loop: CASSEATPQETQYF. The CDR3 region has the DNA TGTGCCAGCAGTGAAGCGACACCTCAAGAGACCCAGTACTTC.

The V and J genes are TRBV14 and TRBJ1-2; D is possibly TRBD1 (5 bases). The ends were cut back, 5 bases at V and 4 bases at J, with 17 bases in the middle. Germline CDR1 reads SGHDN; CDR2 reads FVKESK. The CDR3 has 15 residues. The CDR3 DNA reads TGTGCCAGCAGCTCCTCCGATCGGGGGGGCTATGGCTACACCTTC. This codes for CASSSSDRGGYGYTF.

The chain recombines TRBV4-3 with TRBJ1-2; D call uncertain. Trimming pared 0 bases from V and 4 bases from J, leaving 9 bases between. The CDR3 length is 14 residues. Germline-derived CDR1 and CDR2 are LGHNA and YSLEER. For the CDR3, the DNA is TGCGCCAGCAGCCAAGACGCATCCGCCTATGGCTACACCTTC. It yields the protein CASSQDASAYGYTF.

This clone was picked up a small number of times. The CDR3, as DNA: TGCGCCAGCAGTGGGAGAGGATTATACGAGCAGTACTTC. As protein: CASSGRGLYEQYF. This sequence joins TRBV10-1 and TRBJ2-7; D uncertain. Germline CDR1 is WNHNN and CDR2 is SYGVQD (reference sequence). V was clipped by 4 bases and J by 4 bases, with 11 bases between them. This CDR3 has 13 residues.